The next 28 T cell receptor beta chains were all read from a single sample in a study of shared clonotypes between healthy human individuals. TCRdb keeps only in-frame clones here, not all; method: immunoSEQ multiplex PCR. This sample yields 980,000 or so clones, of which approximately 80% are seen a single time; about 1.5% belongs to the top ten. Sequenced input: memory CD4+ T cells sorted from blood. Described subset: CD45RA-negative fraction. The source is a man aged 18 to 30 in good health.

This clone has only one observation. The rearrangement links TRBV7-2 to TRBJ2-4; 7 bases agree with TRBD2. CDR1 SGHTA and CDR2 FQGNSA come from the germline V gene. Losses at the gene ends were 1 base for V and 0 bases for J; bases not matched to a gene: 6. The CDR3 has 17 amino acids. The CDR3 loop is CASSLVAGAGAKNIQYF. The CDR3 nucleotides read TGTGCCAGCAGCTTAGTGGCGGGAGCGGGAGCCAAAAACATTCAGTACTTC.

The chain couples TRBV5-6 to TRBJ2-3; 8 bases map to TRBD1. The CDR3 is 15 residues long. Germline loops: CDR1 SGHDT, CDR2 YYEEEE. Trimming at V came to 0 bases and at J to 3 bases, leaving 3 bases not matched to a gene. For the CDR3, the DNA is TGTGCCAGCAGCTTGGTGGGGACAGGAACAGATACGCAGTATTTT. The encoded protein is CASSLVGTGTDTQYF.

The CDR3 region is CASSTDRGGYEQYF. DNA of the CDR3: TGCGCCAGCAGCACGGACAGGGGCGGCTACGAGCAGTACTTC. V and J are TRBV5-1 and TRBJ2-7; 9 bases match TRBD1. CDR3 length: 14 amino acids. Germline V gene sequence: CDR1 SGHRS, CDR2 YFSETQ. V gave up 4 bases and J gave up 3 bases; unmatched junction bases: 5.

The chain employs TRBV10-3 and TRBJ1-3, with 9 bases identical to TRBD1. The germline CDR1 and CDR2 sequences are ENHRY and SYGVKD. V dropped 5 bases and J dropped 1; count of bases not matched to a gene: 9. The CDR3 has 17 residues. The CDR3, as DNA: TGTGCCATCAGTTATTCAGGACAGGGGATTTCTGGAAACACCATATATTTT. This sequence encodes CAISYSGQGISGNTIYF.

V and J are TRBV14 and TRBJ2-3; D is unresolved. V lost 5 bases and J lost 3, with 6 bases in between. The CDR3 is 12 residues long. The germline CDR1 and CDR2 sequences are SGHDN and FVKESK. In DNA, the CDR3 is TGTGCCAGCAGCACAATGACAGATACGCAGTATTTT. Translated: CASSTMTDTQYF.

This clone has a handful of counts. The chain joins TRBV4-3 to TRBJ2-3; D uncertain. Germline V gene data show CDR1 as LGHNA and CDR2 as YSLEER. Trimming pared 4 bases from V and 0 bases from J, leaving 14 bases between. There are 16 residues in the CDR3. CDR3 in amino acids: CASSLQTYTSTDTQYF. CDR3 in DNA: TGCGCCAGCAGCCTTCAGACTTATACTAGCACAGATACGCAGTATTTT.

The chain employs TRBV28 and TRBJ1-2; 7 positions match TRBD1. V was pared by 7 bases and J by 4 bases, with 24 bases of the junction left unmatched. The CDR3 extends over 19 amino acids. Germline-derived CDR1 and CDR2 are MDHEN and SYDVKM. CDR3 region: CASTRRVRGKTSTGYGYTF. The CDR3 DNA sequence: TGTGCCAGCACCCGAAGGGTCAGGGGGAAGACTTCAACAGGCTATGGCTACACCTTC.

The count of this clone is one. The chain is built from TRBV7-6 and TRBJ1-2, with 7 bases aligning to TRBD1. This CDR3 region has 15 residues. Germline-derived CDR1 and CDR2 are SGHVS and FNYEAQ. V gave up 0 bases and J gave up 4 bases; unmatched junction bases: 5. CDR3 nucleotide sequence: TGTGCCAGCAGCTTAGCAAACACAGGGGTCTATGGCTACACCTTC. It encodes CASSLANTGVYGYTF.

The chain employs TRBV7-8 and TRBJ2-5; tentatively, D is TRBD2 (6 bases). CDR1 and CDR2 from the germline V gene are SGHVS and FQNEAQ. V lost 5 bases, J lost 1 base, and 14 bases lay in between. This CDR3 region has 15 residues. The CDR3 region is CASSPRWRAQETQYF. The CDR3 nucleotides read TGTGCCAGCAGCCCTAGGTGGAGGGCCCAAGAGACCCAGTACTTC. Together with reference TRBV7-8 and TRBJ2-5, the CDR3 gives the full variable domain: GAGVSQSPRYKVAKRGQDVALRCDPISGHVSLFWYQQALGQGPEFLTYFQNEAQLDKSGLPSDRFFAERPEGSVSTLKIQRTQQEDSAVYLCASSPRWRAQETQYFGPGTRLLVL.

As DNA, the CDR3 is TGTGCCAGCAAATTACAGGGGGATATTGGGGCCGGGGAGCTGTTTTTT. It encodes CASKLQGDIGAGELFF. The chain combines TRBV6-6 with TRBJ2-2, with 8 bases aligning to TRBD1. The germline CDR1 and CDR2 sequences are MNHNY and SVGAGI (reference sequence). The V segment lost 7 bases and the J segment 6 bases; nucleotides outside the gene matches: 13. This CDR3 comprises 16 residues.

This clone was counted between two and nine times. The chain employs TRBV7-9 and TRBJ2-7; 9 nucleotides match TRBD1. The V gene end was trimmed by 5 bases and the J gene end by 3 bases; junction bases not matched to a gene: 8. CDR3 length equals 15 residues. Germline assignment: CDR1 SEHNR and CDR2 FQNEAQ (reference sequence). As DNA, the CDR3 is TGTGCCAGCAGCCTCACCGGGGACAGGGTCTACGAGCAGTACTTC. This translates into CASSLTGDRVYEQYF.

As concerns this clone: The identical CDR3 is also encoded by other nucleotide sequences in the sample. The V and J genes are TRBV28 and TRBJ2-7; D is ambiguous. With 2 bases removed from V and 3 bases from J, the gap between germline ends came to 5 bases. The CDR3 runs to 12 residues. Germline-derived CDR1 and CDR2 are MDHEN and SYDVKM. This CDR3 reads CASSLGVYEQYF. CDR3 sequence (DNA): TGTGCCAGCAGTTTAGGTGTCTACGAGCAGTACTTC.

This chain connects TRBV2 to TRBJ2-2, with D possibly being TRBD1 (6 bases). The CDR3 has 17 amino acids. Germline CDR1 reads SNHLY; CDR2 reads FYNNEI. V dropped 4 bases and J dropped 7 bases, with 22 bases sitting between them. The CDR3 here is CASSGGHPGSWNGELFF. CDR3 coding DNA: TGTGCCAGCAGTGGGGGACACCCCGGAAGTTGGAACGGGGAGCTGTTTTTT.

V gene TRBV5-1 combines with J gene TRBJ2-1, with 13 bases identical to TRBD2. Germline V CDR1 and CDR2: SGHRS, YFSETQ. The CDR3 contains 16 residues. V lost 3 bases to trimming and J lost 4 bases; unmatched junction nucleotides: 4. CDR3 protein: CASSSGLAGVYNEQFF. In nucleotides, the CDR3 is TGCGCCAGCAGCTCAGGACTAGCGGGGGTATACAATGAGCAGTTCTTC.

The CDR3 bases are TGTGCCAGCTCACCAGGGCCGAGTTACCAAGAGACCCAGTACTTC. Amino acid sequence: CASSPGPSYQETQYF. The rearrangement joins TRBV18 to TRBJ2-5; D not resolved. Trimming stripped 2 bases from V and 0 bases from J, with 10 bases between. Per the germline V gene, CDR1 is KGHSH and CDR2 is LQKENI. CDR3 size: 15 residues.

The rearrangement uses TRBV30 and TRBJ1-4; 10 bases are shared with TRBD1. Unmatched junction bases numbered 8, after V lost 2 bases and J lost 5 bases. The germline CDR1 and CDR2 sequences are GTSNPN and SVGIG (reference sequence). This CDR3 contains 16 residues. CDR3 in DNA: TGTGCCTGGAGTCCCCGGGACAGGGGCGCGAATGAAAAACTGTTTTTT. This sequence encodes CAWSPRDRGANEKLFF.

This sequence joins TRBV25-1 and TRBJ1-4; 9 bases line up with TRBD1. The germline V gene has CDR1 MGHDK and CDR2 SYGVNS. V shed 6 bases, J shed 10 bases, and the junction held 15 bases outside the gene matches. The CDR3 is made up of 16 amino acids. The CDR3 loop reads CASSLSGQGQWGKLFF. CDR3 coding DNA: TGTGCCAGCAGCCTTTCGGGACAGGGCCAATGGGGAAAACTGTTTTTT.

The V call is TRBV28, the J call TRBJ1-5; D call uncertain. The CDR3 is 14 amino acids. CDR1 is MDHEN and CDR2 is SYDVKM in the germline V gene. Trimming cost V 5 bases and J 0 bases, with 8 bases left between them. This CDR3 is CASSPTNSNQPQHF. The DNA of the CDR3 is TGTGCCAGCAGTCCAACCAATAGCAATCAGCCCCAGCATTTT. The entire variable domain, with the rest obtained from reference TRBV28 and TRBJ1-5, is as follows: DVKVTQSSRYLVKRTGEKVFLECVQDMDHENMFWYRQDPGLGLRLIYFSYDVKMKEKGDIPEGYSVSREKKERFSLILESASTNQTSMYLCASSPTNSNQPQHFGDGTRLSIL.

The chain joins TRBV2 to TRBJ1-4; D gene unclear. Trimming took off 4 bases at V and 7 bases at J, with 13 bases between the two ends. Per the germline V gene, CDR1 is SNHLY and CDR2 is FYNNEI. This CDR3 is 14 amino acids long. CDR3 region: CASSGVWGFEKLFF. In nucleotides, the CDR3 is TGTGCCAGCAGTGGTGTCTGGGGTTTTGAAAAACTGTTTTTT. Full variable domain (remainder filled in from reference TRBV2 and TRBJ1-4): EPEVTQTPSHQVTQMGQEVILRCVPISNHLYFYWYRQILGQKVEFLVSFYNNEISEKSEIFDDQFSVERPDGSNFTLKIRSTKLEDSAMYFCASSGVWGFEKLFFGSGTQLSVL.

The chain combines TRBV30 with TRBJ2-2, with 7 positions matching TRBD1. V was clipped by 0 bases and J by 3 bases; unmatched bases: 4. The CDR3 totals 15 residues. Per germline, CDR1 GTSNPN and CDR2 SVGIG (reference sequence). The CDR3 nucleotides read TGTGCCTGGAGTGTGGGGACAGCCTACACCGGGGAGCTGTTTTTT. It is translated as CAWSVGTAYTGELFF.

V is TRBV28 and J is TRBJ1-5; D might be TRBD1 (6 bases). Trimming left V 5 bases short and J 6 bases short, with 20 bases between. Germline CDR1 MDHEN, CDR2 SYDVKM. The CDR3 is 16 amino acids. CDR3 loop: CASSRNLQGGGQPQHF. DNA for the CDR3: TGTGCCAGCAGTCGGAACCTACAGGGTGGGGGTCAGCCCCAGCATTTT.

This clone was picked up one time. The chain couples TRBV28 to TRBJ1-1; 7 nucleotides match TRBD1. V dropped 4 bases and J dropped 5; count of bases not matched to a gene: 13. CDR3 length equals 16 residues. Per the germline V gene, CDR1 is MDHEN and CDR2 is SYDVKM. The CDR3 nucleotides read TGTGCCAGCAGTTCACAATGGACAGGCGCATGGACTGAAGCTTTCTTT. It yields the protein CASSSQWTGAWTEAFF.

Written as DNA, the CDR3 is TGTGCCAGCAGCTTATTGCTGGGACGTCTGAACACTGAAGCTTTCTTT. This codes for CASSLLLGRLNTEAFF. This chain uses TRBV7-9 with TRBJ1-1; D might be TRBD1 (5 bases). Per the germline V gene, CDR1 is SEHNR and CDR2 is FQNEAQ (reference sequence). Between the trimmed V and J ends, which lost 2 bases and 0 bases, there was a span of 13 bases. The CDR3 spans 16 residues.

This chain uses TRBV27 with TRBJ1-2, with TRBD1 identical over 7 bases. Trimming took 3 bases from V and 7 from J; bases not matched to a gene: 11. There are 15 residues in the CDR3. Germline V gives CDR1 MNHEY, CDR2 SMNVEV (reference sequence). The CDR3 coding sequence is TGTGCCAGCAGTTTTCGACAGGGTGGGTTGACTGGCTACACCTTC. It is translated as CASSFRQGGLTGYTF.

The CDR3 reads CASTEGLAGNEQYF. The CDR3 DNA follows: TGTGCCAGCACCGAGGGGCTAGCGGGAAACGAGCAGTACTTC. The chain couples TRBV2 to TRBJ2-7; TRBD2 matches 9 bases. CDR1 and CDR2 (germline): SNHLY, FYNNEI. CDR3 length: 14 residues. Germline trimming cut 7 bases from V and 5 bases from J; bases unmatched to any gene: 9.

The CDR3, as DNA: TGTGCCAACAGCCCTGGGGGGAACACTGAAGCTTTCTTT. Encoded protein: CANSPGGNTEAFF. The gene calls are TRBV10-3 and TRBJ1-1; a weak D match, TRBD1 (5 bases). The CDR3 loop spans 13 amino acids. Trimming removed 10 bases from V and 1 base from J, with 13 bases in between. CDR1 ENHRY and CDR2 SYGVKD come from the germline V gene.

This clone was counted a few times. This sequence joins TRBV2 and TRBJ2-3; 9 positions match TRBD2. The CDR3 sequence is 17 residues long. The junction had 10 bases not matched to a gene; V was cut back by 6 bases and J by 0 bases. The germline V gene encodes CDR1 SNHLY and CDR2 FYNNEI. CDR3 DNA: TGTGCCAGCAGACAAACCGGGACTAGCAGTAGCACAGATACGCAGTATTTT. As protein: CASRQTGTSSSTDTQYF.

This chain connects TRBV2 to TRBJ2-3; TRBD2 matches at 11 bases. V was clipped by 5 bases and J by 5 bases; unmatched bases: 6. The CDR3 covers 15 residues. Germline V CDR1 and CDR2: SNHLY, FYNNEI. The CDR3 DNA follows: TGTGCCAGCAGTAGCTCCGGGACTAGCGGAGATACGCAGTATTTT. Protein: CASSSSGTSGDTQYF.